The table lists the clone carrying this T cell receptor beta chain with many counts. The CDR3 runs to 16 residues. Trimming cost V 1 base and J 10 bases; bases outside gene matches: 11. Per the germline V gene, CDR1 is SGHVS and CDR2 is FQNEAQ. The data are from a study of T cell repertoires in cytomegalovirus infection. The overall study: It can be stated that public TCR beta signatures indicated CMV infection as well as a matching HLA type.

TCRdb redid the calling of the reads with MiXCR, one entry per CDR3 protein. This sample has about 250,000 distinct CDR3 sequences; about 18% occur once, and the top ten carry roughly 50%. The receptor was derived from a human donor in good health (CMV status not recorded). Some clones in this sample may be carry-over from other donors' samples. The chain has TRBV7-8 and TRBJ2-3; 10 bases line up with TRBD2. The sequenced material came from CD8+ T cells from PBMCs. The CDR3 reads CASSLVGTSELEAQYF. CDR3 sequence (DNA): TGTGCCAGCAGCTTAGTGGGGACTAGCGAATTAGAAGCGCAGTATTTT.